This TCR beta chain emerged from a study of OX40 agonist ivuxolimab in advanced cancers. Study-wide results and caveats: Compared with others, partial responders at 0.1-3.0 mg/kg displayed clonal expansion among the lowest.

Clones were read by immunoSEQ multiplex PCR, and TCRdb kept only the in-frame ones, dropping some. The table includes around 50,000 clones, about 88% detected once. The CDR3 loop spans 17 amino acids. The ends lost 4 bases at V and 1 base at J; junction bases unmatched: 6. CDR1 is SGHNT, CDR2 YYREEE, per germline (reference sequence). Peripheral blood came from all dose cohorts at three timepoints. A note on this clone: Its antigen is as yet unknown.

The source of this sequence is an adult with an advanced solid tumor such as melanoma, head and neck, liver or kidney cancer. The specimen comprised CD4+ or CD8+ T cells sorted from blood, sampled in a trial of the OX40 agonist ivuxolimab. The chain is built from TRBV5-4 and TRBJ2-2; 11 bases fit TRBD2. The CDR3 is CASSMGLAALNTGELFF. As DNA, the CDR3 is TGTGCCAGCAGCATGGGACTAGCGGCACTGAACACCGGGGAGCTGTTTTTT.